This T cell receptor (beta chain) was profiled in a study of cytomegalovirus exposure and HLA in healthy donors. 13 Jbeta primers and 60 Vbeta primers were used for the PCR. The assay was immunoSEQ multiplex PCR, and TCRdb's table has in-frame clones only and misses some. In the table there are roughly 150,000 clones, around 70% of which are singletons. The V and J ends lost 6 bases and 7 bases, in that order; junction bases with no gene match: 10. Germline assignment: CDR1 MDHEN and CDR2 SYDVKM. The CDR3 has 14 residues. The chain is built from TRBV28 and TRBJ1-2; TRBD1 aligns across 8 bases. This sequence originates from a woman aged 60-75 years in good health and CMV-seropositive. The material sequenced was PBMCs. The CDR3 region has the DNA TGTGCCAGCAGCCCTTCGGACAGGGAGGGTGGCTACACCTTC. This codes for CASSPSDREGGYTF.